Listed below are T cell receptor beta chains from one sample, sequenced in a study of PD-L1 blockade in urothelial cancer. Clones were read by immunoSEQ multiplex PCR, and TCRdb kept only the in-frame ones, dropping some. Found here are tens of thousands of clones, nearly 90% of them singletons; the top ten hold 1.5% to 2%. The sequences come from PBMCs, collected around atezolizumab (anti-PD-L1) treatment. These receptors all stem from a man between 60 and 75 years old with urothelial cancer. Both conserved end residues are part of each CDR3. Fields, in order: D gene, V gene, J gene, clone size, CDR3 protein, CDR3 DNA. D genes are given only for firm matches. Size is omitted from some rows. Given values are once, few, many or a class for expanded clones.

TRBD2,TRBV27,TRBJ2-3,once,CASSLGTISTDTQYF,TGTGCCAGCAGCCTCGGGACTATCAGCACAGATACGCAGTATTTT
TRBD2,TRBV6-5,TRBJ2-1,NA,CASSYSAGTHNEQFF,TGTGCCAGCAGTTACTCAGCGGGGACTCACAATGAGCAGTTCTTC
TRBD1,TRBV28,TRBJ2-3,few,CASSFTTGRTDTQYF,TGTGCCAGCAGTTTTACGACAGGGCGCACAGATACGCAGTATTTT
NA,TRBV6-1,TRBJ1-4,NA,CASSGSGGDSAWNEKLFF,TGTGCCAGCAGTGGGAGTGGGGGCGACAGCGCGTGGAATGAAAAACTGTTTTTT
NA,TRBV11-2,TRBJ1-2,NA,CASSLNSGVEGYTF,TGTGCCAGCAGCTTAAACTCAGGGGTTGAGGGCTACACCTTC
NA,TRBV15,TRBJ1-1,few,CATSRLTEAFF,TGTGCCACCAGCAGACTGACTGAAGCTTTCTTT
NA,TRBV15,TRBJ1-4,NA,CATSRAQGGEKLFF,TGTGCCACCAGCAGAGCGCAGGGAGGCGAAAAACTGTTTTTT
TRBD2,TRBV6-5,TRBJ2-3,few,CASSSGGLTDTQYF,TGTGCCAGCAGCTCGGGGGGGCTCACAGATACGCAGTATTTT
NA,TRBV7-9,TRBJ2-1,NA,CASSLARSTGVNNEQFF,TGTGCCAGCAGCTTGGCCCGAAGCACGGGAGTCAACAATGAGCAGTTCTTC
NA,TRBV2,TRBJ1-2,NA,CASSESRGGNYGYTF,TGTGCCAGCAGTGAAAGTCGAGGGGGAAACTATGGCTACACCTTC
TRBD1,TRBV7-2,TRBJ1-4,NA,CASNEDRGREKLFF,TGTGCCAGCAACGAGGACAGGGGGCGGGAAAAACTGTTTTTT
NA,TRBV6-5,TRBJ2-7,NA,CASRDSYEQYF,TGTGCCAGCAGAGATAGCTACGAGCAGTACTTC
TRBD1,TRBV11-3,TRBJ2-2,NA,CASSPGTAIGELFF,TGTGCCAGCAGCCCAGGGACAGCTATTGGGGAGCTGTTTTTT